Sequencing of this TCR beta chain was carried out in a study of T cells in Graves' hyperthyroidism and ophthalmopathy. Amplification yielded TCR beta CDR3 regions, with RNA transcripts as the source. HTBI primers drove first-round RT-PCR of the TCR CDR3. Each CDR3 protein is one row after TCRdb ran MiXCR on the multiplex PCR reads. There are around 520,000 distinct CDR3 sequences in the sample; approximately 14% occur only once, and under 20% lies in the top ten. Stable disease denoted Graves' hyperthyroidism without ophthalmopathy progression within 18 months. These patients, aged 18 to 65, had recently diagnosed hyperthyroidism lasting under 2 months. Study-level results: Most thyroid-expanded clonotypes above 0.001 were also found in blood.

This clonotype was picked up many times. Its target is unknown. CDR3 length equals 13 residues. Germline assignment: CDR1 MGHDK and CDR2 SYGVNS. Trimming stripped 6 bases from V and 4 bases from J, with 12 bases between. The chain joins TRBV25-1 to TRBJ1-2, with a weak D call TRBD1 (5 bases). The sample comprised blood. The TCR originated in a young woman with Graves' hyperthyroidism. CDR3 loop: CASSPGPGYGYTF. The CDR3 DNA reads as TGTGCCAGCAGCCCGGGGCCTGGCTATGGCTACACCTTC.